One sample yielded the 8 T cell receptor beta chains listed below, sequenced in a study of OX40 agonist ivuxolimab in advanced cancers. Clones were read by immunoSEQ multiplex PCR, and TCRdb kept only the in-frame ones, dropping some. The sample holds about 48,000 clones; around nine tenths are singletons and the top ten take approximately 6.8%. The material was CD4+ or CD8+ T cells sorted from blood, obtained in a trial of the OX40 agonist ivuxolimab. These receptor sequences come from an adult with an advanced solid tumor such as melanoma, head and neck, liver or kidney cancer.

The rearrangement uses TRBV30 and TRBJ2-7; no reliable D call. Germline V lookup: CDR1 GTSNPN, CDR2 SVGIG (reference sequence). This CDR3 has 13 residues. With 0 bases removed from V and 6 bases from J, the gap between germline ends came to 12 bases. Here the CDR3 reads CAWSVLGMGEQYF. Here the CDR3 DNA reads TGTGCCTGGAGTGTACTTGGAATGGGCGAGCAGTACTTC. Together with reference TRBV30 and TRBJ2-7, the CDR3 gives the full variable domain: SQTIHQWPATLVQPVGSPLSLECTVEGTSNPNLYWYRQAAGRGLQLLFYSVGIGQISSEVPQNLSASRPQDRQFILSSKKLLLSDSGFYLCAWSVLGMGEQYFGPGTRLTVT.

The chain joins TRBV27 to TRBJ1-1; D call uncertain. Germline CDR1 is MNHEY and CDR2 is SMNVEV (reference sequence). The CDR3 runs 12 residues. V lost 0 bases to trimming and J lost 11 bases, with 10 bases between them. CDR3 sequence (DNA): TGTGCCAGCAGTTTATCGACGGGTGGCGCTTTCTTT. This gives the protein CASSLSTGGAFF.

CDR3 in amino acids: CASSQEGFAYSNQPQHF. The CDR3 coding sequence is TGCGCCAGCAGCCAAGAAGGTTTTGCCTATAGCAATCAGCCCCAGCATTTT. The gene calls are TRBV4-1 and TRBJ1-5; D call uncertain. Germline CDR1 MGHRA, CDR2 YSYEKL. The ends were cut back, 0 bases at V and 0 bases at J, with 12 bases in the middle. The CDR3 has 17 residues.

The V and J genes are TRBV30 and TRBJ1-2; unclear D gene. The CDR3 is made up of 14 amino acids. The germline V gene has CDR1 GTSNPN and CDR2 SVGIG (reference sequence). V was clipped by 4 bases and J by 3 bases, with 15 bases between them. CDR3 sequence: CAWIGLENDYGYTF. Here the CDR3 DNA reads TGTGCCTGGATTGGGCTGGAGAACGACTATGGCTACACCTTC. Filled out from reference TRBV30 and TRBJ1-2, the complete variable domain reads SQTIHQWPATLVQPVGSPLSLECTVEGTSNPNLYWYRQAAGRGLQLLFYSVGIGQISSEVPQNLSASRPQDRQFILSSKKLLLSDSGFYLCAWIGLENDYGYTFGSGTRLTVV.

The CDR3 is CATGPPGEVGDTQYF. DNA of the CDR3: TGTGCCACCGGCCCCCCAGGGGAAGTTGGAGATACGCAGTATTTT. The chain couples TRBV13 to TRBJ2-3, with D perhaps matching TRBD1 (6 bases). CDR1 is PRHDT, CDR2 FYEKMQ, per germline (reference sequence). The CDR3 has 15 residues. The germline V and J ends were trimmed by 10 bases and 5 bases, with 22 bases remaining between them.

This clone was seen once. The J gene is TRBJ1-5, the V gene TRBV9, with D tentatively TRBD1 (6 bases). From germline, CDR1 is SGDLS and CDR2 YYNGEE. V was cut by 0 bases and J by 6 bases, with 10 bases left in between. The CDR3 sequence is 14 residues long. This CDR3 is CASSVEGGPQPQHF. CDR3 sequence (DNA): TGTGCCAGCAGCGTAGAGGGGGGGCCTCAGCCCCAGCATTTT.

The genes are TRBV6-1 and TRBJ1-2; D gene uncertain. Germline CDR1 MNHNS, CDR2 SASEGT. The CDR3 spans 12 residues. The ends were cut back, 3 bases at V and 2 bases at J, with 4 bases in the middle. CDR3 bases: TGTGCCAGCAGTGAGGGAAACTATGGCTACACCTTC. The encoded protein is CASSEGNYGYTF.

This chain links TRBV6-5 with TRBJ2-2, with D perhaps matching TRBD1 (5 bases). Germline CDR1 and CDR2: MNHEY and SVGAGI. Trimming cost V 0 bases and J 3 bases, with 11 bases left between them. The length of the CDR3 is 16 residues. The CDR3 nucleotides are TGTGCCAGCAGTTACTCGATGACAGAACACACCGGGGAGCTGTTTTTT. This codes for CASSYSMTEHTGELFF.